These 14 T cell receptor beta chains came from one sample sequenced in a study of blood T cell repertoires in COVID-19. Profiled with immunoSEQ multiplex PCR; TCRdb holds only in-frame clones, not every one. Of roughly 70,000 clones listed, less than 95% were seen once; the top ten hold approximately 0.57%. Sequencing used peripheral blood. The receptors were gathered from a man aged 50 or older with COVID-19, enrolled during active disease.

V and J are TRBV21-1 and TRBJ2-1; TRBD2 is taken as the D call from the table, unchecked against the DNA. TRBV21-1 is listed as a pseudogene. This CDR3 spans 20 amino acids. The CDR3 DNA reads TGTGCCAGCAGCGCAGTGAGGGACTCCCGACTAGCGAAGATCAACAATGAGCAGTTCTTC. Its translation: CASSAVRDSRLAKINNEQFF.

The chain uses TRBV6-5 and TRBJ2-5; 10 nucleotides align to TRBD2. The trim removed 5 bases at V and 4 bases at J, leaving 4 bases unmatched. Germline V gene data show CDR1 as MNHEY and CDR2 as SVGAGI. The CDR3 totals 14 residues. The CDR3 sequence: CASSSLAGAETQYF. As DNA, the CDR3 is TGTGCCAGCAGTAGTCTAGCGGGGGCAGAGACCCAGTACTTC.

The V and J genes are TRBV5-1 and TRBJ1-3, with D perhaps matching TRBD1 (6 bases). Germline CDR1 reads SGHRS; CDR2 reads YFSETQ. V dropped 4 bases and J dropped 4 bases, with 15 bases sitting between them. CDR3 size: 15 residues. Here the CDR3 reads CASSLTGTTGNTIYF. CDR3 nucleotides: TGCGCCAGCAGCCTCACGGGGACAACCGGAAACACCATATATTTT. The full variable domain, in which reference TRBV5-1 and TRBJ1-3 provide the parts outside the CDR3, is KAGVTQTPRYLIKTRGQQVTLSCSPISGHRSVSWYQQTPGQGLQFLFEYFSETQRNKGNFPGRFSGRQFSNSRSEMNVSTLELGDSALYLCASSLTGTTGNTIYFGEGSWLTVV.

The DNA of the CDR3 is TGTGCCAGCAGCTCCGGGGGGGGGCAGTACTTC. Translation gives CASSSGGGQYF. The chain joins TRBV7-2 to TRBJ2-7; TRBD2 matches at 8 bases. CDR3 length: 11 amino acids. The V segment lost 4 bases and the J segment 9 bases; nucleotides outside the gene matches: 2. In germline, CDR1 is SGHTA, CDR2 FQGNSA.

This sequence joins TRBV3-1 (or the pseudogene TRBV3-2) and TRBJ2-5; D might be TRBD2 (5 bases). Trimming left V 4 bases short and J 5 bases short, with 17 bases between. The CDR3 has 15 residues. Germline loops: CDR1 LGHDT, CDR2 YNNKEL (reference sequence). CDR3 in amino acids: CASSPGLRGWETQYF. The CDR3 region has the DNA TGTGCCAGCAGCCCGGGCCTCCGAGGGTGGGAGACCCAGTACTTC.

This rearrangement joins TRBV3-1 (or the pseudogene TRBV3-2) to TRBJ1-3, with a weak D call TRBD1 (5 bases). Trimming shortened V by 1 base and J by 0 bases, and 10 bases separated the two germline ends. This CDR3 region has 16 residues. CDR1 is LGHDT, CDR2 YNNKEL, per germline (reference sequence). The CDR3: CASSQVATASGNTIYF. In DNA form, the CDR3 reads TGTGCCAGCAGCCAAGTTGCGACAGCCTCTGGAAACACCATATATTTT.

V is TRBV19 and J is TRBJ2-1, with 10 bases matching TRBD2. Germline values: CDR1 LNHDA, CDR2 SQIVND (reference sequence). Trimming took 1 base from V and 5 from J; bases not matched to a gene: 5. The CDR3 spans 16 residues. The chain's CDR3 is CASSIVPAGGDNEQFF. The CDR3 DNA sequence: TGTGCCAGTAGTATAGTGCCAGCGGGAGGGGACAATGAGCAGTTCTTC.

The rearrangement links TRBV2 to TRBJ2-3; D call uncertain. The CDR3 length is 12 residues. Trimming cost V 4 bases and J 5 bases, with 7 bases left between them. From germline, CDR1 is SNHLY and CDR2 FYNNEI. The CDR3 coding sequence is TGTGCCAGCAGTGTTTTCGGAGATACGCAGTATTTT. It is translated as CASSVFGDTQYF.

The chain combines TRBV11-3 with TRBJ2-2, with D possibly matching TRBD1 (6 bases). CDR1 is SGHNT and CDR2 is YENEEA in the germline V gene. V dropped 3 bases and J dropped 2 bases, with 7 bases sitting between them. The CDR3 has 14 residues. This chain's CDR3 is CASSLGQNTGELFF. CDR3 nucleotide sequence: TGTGCCAGCAGCTTGGGACAAAACACCGGGGAGCTGTTTTTT.

J is TRBJ2-1 and V is TRBV5-1, with 12 positions matching TRBD1. This CDR3 is 15 amino acids long. The junction had 4 bases not matched to a gene; V was cut back by 2 bases and J by 7 bases. Germline V gene sequence: CDR1 SGHRS, CDR2 YFSETQ. This chain's CDR3 is CASSFRDRGRNEQFF. CDR3 nucleotides: TGCGCCAGCAGCTTTCGGGACAGGGGGCGGAATGAGCAGTTCTTC.

The DNA of the CDR3 is TGTGCCAGCAGACCCGGGACAGGGCTAACCAAAGAGACCCAGTACTTC. Translation: CASRPGTGLTKETQYF. The chain carries TRBV27 and TRBJ2-5, with 9 bases identical to TRBD1. V gave up 6 bases and J gave up 3 bases; unmatched junction bases: 11. The germline V gene has CDR1 MNHEY and CDR2 SMNVEV (reference sequence). CDR3 length: 16 residues.

The chain combines TRBV19 with TRBJ1-2; D remains ambiguous. V lost 6 bases and J lost 0, with 17 bases in between. Per the germline V gene, CDR1 is LNHDA and CDR2 is SQIVND (reference sequence). The CDR3 runs to 16 residues. The CDR3 is CASRVDGLTSNYGYTF. In nucleotides, the CDR3 is TGTGCCAGTAGGGTAGACGGACTCACCTCTAACTATGGCTACACCTTC.

The chain uses TRBV29-1 and TRBJ2-2; 7 bases agree with TRBD1. Losses at the gene ends were 5 bases for V and 0 bases for J; bases not matched to a gene: 9. This CDR3 is 16 amino acids long. Per the germline V gene, CDR1 is SQVTM and CDR2 is ANQGSEA. The CDR3 bases are TGCAGCGTTCGGTTGAGAGGGGGCGCGAACACCGGGGAGCTGTTTTTT. It specifies CSVRLRGGANTGELFF.

The rearrangement joins TRBV19 to TRBJ1-6; the D is unclear. The germline CDR1 and CDR2 sequences are LNHDA and SQIVND (reference sequence). Deletions cut 6 bases from V and 6 bases from J, with 12 bases between. The CDR3 is made up of 14 amino acids. CDR3 region: CASSTGSPNSPLHF. The CDR3 nucleotides read TGTGCCAGTAGCACCGGGTCCCCTAATTCACCCCTCCACTTT.